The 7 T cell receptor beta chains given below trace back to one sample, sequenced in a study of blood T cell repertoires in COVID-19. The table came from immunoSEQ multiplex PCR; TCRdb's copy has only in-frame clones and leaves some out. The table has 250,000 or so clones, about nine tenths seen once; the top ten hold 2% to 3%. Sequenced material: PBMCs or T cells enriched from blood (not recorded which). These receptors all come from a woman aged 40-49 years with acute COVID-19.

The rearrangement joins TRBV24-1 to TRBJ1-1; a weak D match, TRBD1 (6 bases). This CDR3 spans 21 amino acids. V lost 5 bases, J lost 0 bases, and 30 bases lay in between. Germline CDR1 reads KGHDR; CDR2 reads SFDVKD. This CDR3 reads CATSVIDVRGLSPSMNTEAFF. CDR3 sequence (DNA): TGTGCCACCAGTGTAATTGATGTCAGGGGTCTCTCTCCTTCAATGAACACTGAAGCTTTCTTT.

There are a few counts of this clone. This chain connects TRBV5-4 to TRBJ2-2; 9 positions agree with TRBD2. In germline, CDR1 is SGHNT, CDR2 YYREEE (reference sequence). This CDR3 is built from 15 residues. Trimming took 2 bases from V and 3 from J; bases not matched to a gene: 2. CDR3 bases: TGTGCCAGCAGCTTAGCGGGGGGCTACACCGGGGAGCTGTTTTTT. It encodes CASSLAGGYTGELFF.

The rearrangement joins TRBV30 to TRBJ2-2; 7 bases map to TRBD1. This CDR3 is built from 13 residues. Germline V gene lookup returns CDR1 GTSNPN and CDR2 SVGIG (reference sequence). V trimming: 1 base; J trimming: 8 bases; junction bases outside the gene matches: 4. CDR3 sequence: CAWSAQGDGELFF. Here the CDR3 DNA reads TGTGCCTGGAGTGCCCAGGGGGATGGGGAGCTGTTTTTT.

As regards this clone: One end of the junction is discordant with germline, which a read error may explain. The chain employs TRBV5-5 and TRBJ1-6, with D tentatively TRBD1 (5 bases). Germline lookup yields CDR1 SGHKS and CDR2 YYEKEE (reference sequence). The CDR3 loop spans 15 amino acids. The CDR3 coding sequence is TGTGCCAGCAGCTTGAACGTTGGTCTCCTGGGAGGGGAAGGCTTT. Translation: CASSLNVGLLGGEGF.

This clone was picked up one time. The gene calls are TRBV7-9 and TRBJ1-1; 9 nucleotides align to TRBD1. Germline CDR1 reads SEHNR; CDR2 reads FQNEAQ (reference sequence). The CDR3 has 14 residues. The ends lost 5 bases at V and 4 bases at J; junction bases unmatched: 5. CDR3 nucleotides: TGTGCCAGCAGCCCGGGACAGGGACTCACTGAAGCTTTCTTT. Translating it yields CASSPGQGLTEAFF.

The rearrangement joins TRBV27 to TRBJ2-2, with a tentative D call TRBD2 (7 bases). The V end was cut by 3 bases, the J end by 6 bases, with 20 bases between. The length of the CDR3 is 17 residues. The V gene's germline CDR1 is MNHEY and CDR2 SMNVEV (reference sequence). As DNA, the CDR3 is TGTGCCAGCAGTTTCCCTAGGGGGAGGGGAGCGGCCGGGGAGCTGTTTTTT. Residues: CASSFPRGRGAAGELFF.

The CDR3 sequence: CASSLISTSGRAGEQFF. In nucleotides, the CDR3 is TGTGCCAGCAGCCTAATATCGACTAGCGGGAGGGCCGGTGAGCAGTTCTTC. V is TRBV9 and J is TRBJ2-1, with 14 bases identical to TRBD2. The V and J ends lost 4 bases and 9 bases, in that order; junction bases with no gene match: 12. The CDR3 is 17 amino acids. CDR1 is SGDLS, CDR2 YYNGEE, per germline.